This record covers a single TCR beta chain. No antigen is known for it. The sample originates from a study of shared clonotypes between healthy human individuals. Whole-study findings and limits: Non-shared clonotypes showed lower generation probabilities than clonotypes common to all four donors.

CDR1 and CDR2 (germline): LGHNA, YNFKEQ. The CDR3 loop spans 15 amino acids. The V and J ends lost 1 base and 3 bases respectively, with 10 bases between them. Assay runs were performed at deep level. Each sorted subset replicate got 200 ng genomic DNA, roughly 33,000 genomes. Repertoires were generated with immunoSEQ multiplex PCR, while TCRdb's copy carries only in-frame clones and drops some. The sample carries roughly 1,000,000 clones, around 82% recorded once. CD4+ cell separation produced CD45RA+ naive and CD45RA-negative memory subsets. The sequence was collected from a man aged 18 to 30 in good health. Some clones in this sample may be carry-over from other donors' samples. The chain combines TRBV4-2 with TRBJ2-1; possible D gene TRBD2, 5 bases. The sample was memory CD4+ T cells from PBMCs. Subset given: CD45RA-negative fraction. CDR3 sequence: CASSQVGLRYNEQFF. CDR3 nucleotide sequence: TGTGCCAGCAGCCAAGTCGGACTTCGCTACAATGAGCAGTTCTTC.